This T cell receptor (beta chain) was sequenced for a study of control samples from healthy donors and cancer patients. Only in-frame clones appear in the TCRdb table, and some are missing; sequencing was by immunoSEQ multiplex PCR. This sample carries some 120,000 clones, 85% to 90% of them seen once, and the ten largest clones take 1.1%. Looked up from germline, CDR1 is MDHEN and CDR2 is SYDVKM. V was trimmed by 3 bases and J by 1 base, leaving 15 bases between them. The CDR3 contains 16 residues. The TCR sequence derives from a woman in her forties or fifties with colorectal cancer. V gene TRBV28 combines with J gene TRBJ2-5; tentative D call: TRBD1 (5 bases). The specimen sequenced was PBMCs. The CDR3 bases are TGTGCCAGCAGTTTTCCCAAGACAGACCTCCAAGAGACCCAGTACTTC. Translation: CASSFPKTDLQETQYF.